This T cell receptor (beta chain) is drawn from a study of high-grade serous ovarian cancer treatment subgroups. Study summary: Each sample yielded on average roughly 7,000 unique TCR beta rearrangements from approximately 13,000 reads. Study-wide results and caveats: Different patients shared almost no repertoire; same-patient tumors shared roughly 0.11 to 0.85. The analyses considered CDR3 and ignored CDR1 and CDR2. Bulk tumor TCR sequencing gave no spatial information.

Tumor samples were obtained before definitive surgery or chemotherapy. The data were produced by immunoSEQ multiplex PCR, yet TCRdb's version contains in-frame clones alone and is incomplete. The sample gives several thousand clones, just under 80% of which show up once; roughly 8% is in the top ten. CDR1 and CDR2 from the germline V gene are SGHKS and YYEKEE (reference sequence). V lost 2 bases, J lost 5 bases, and 5 bases stayed unmatched. The CDR3 spans 14 residues. Notes on this clone: Its antigen is as yet unknown.

The sequence derives from a human donor with high-grade serous ovarian cancer. Material for sequencing was tumor tissue. The chain combines TRBV5-5 with TRBJ1-1; 8 nucleotides line up with TRBD1. For the CDR3, the DNA is TGTGCCAGCAGCTTCGACAGGGGAGGAACTGAAGCTTTCTTT. Protein: CASSFDRGGTEAFF.